Below, 8 T cell receptor beta chains from the same sample are listed, as sequenced in a study of T cells in Graves' hyperthyroidism and ophthalmopathy. The CDR3 regions of TCR beta were amplified from RNA transcripts. The HTBI set primed first-round TCR CDR3 RT-PCR. TCRdb used MiXCR to reprocess the multiplex PCR reads, holding one entry per CDR3 protein. The sample lists more than 500,000 distinct CDR3 sequences; around 46% were seen once. The sequencing sample was made of peripheral blood or thyroid tissue (not recorded which). The source of these receptors is an adult woman with Graves' disease, either hyperthyroidism or ophthalmopathy (not recorded which).

The chain combines TRBV10-3 with TRBJ1-1; 7 positions match TRBD1. CDR1 ENHRY and CDR2 SYGVKD come from the germline V gene. The trim removed 6 bases at V and 1 base at J, leaving 8 bases unmatched. This CDR3 region has 15 residues. The CDR3 region is CAIRVRGQANTEAFF. The CDR3, as DNA: TGTGCCATCAGGGTTCGAGGACAGGCGAACACTGAAGCTTTCTTT.

Ten or more counts support this clonotype. The rearrangement uses TRBV29-1 and TRBJ1-2; D possibly corresponds to TRBD1 (5 bases). The CDR3 has 12 amino acids. Germline loops: CDR1 SQVTM, CDR2 ANQGSEA. The V and J ends lost 2 bases and 7 bases respectively, with 11 bases between them. For the CDR3, the DNA is TGCAGCGTTGAAATTGGGACTCGTGGCTACACCTTC. Translation: CSVEIGTRGYTF. Supplemented by reference TRBV29-1 and TRBJ1-2, the full variable domain reads SAVISQKPSRDICQRGTSLTIQCQVDSQVTMMFWYRQQPGQSLTLIATANQGSEATYESGFVIDKFPISRPNLTFSTLTVSNMSPEDSSIYLCSVEIGTRGYTFGSGTRLTVV.

Notes on this clonotype: A read error is possible here, since a much larger clone lies one base away. V and J are TRBV6-1 and TRBJ1-2; 7 nucleotides line up with TRBD1. Germline loops: CDR1 MNHNS, CDR2 SASEGT. The CDR3 is 17 residues long. CDR3 in amino acids: CASNDGQAARYGYGYIF. The CDR3 bases are TGTGCCAGCAACGACGGACAGGCGGCGCGGTACGGCTATGGCTACATCTTC.

On this clonotype: This may be a read error: a much more frequent sequence differs by one nucleotide. The genes are TRBV12-3 or TRBV12-4 and TRBJ2-2; D might be TRBD2 (6 bases). CDR3 length: 18 residues. The CDR3 loop reads CVSSPARAEGYYTGELFF. CDR3 bases: TGTGTCAGCAGCCCCGCTCGCGCGGAGGGCTACTACACCGGGGAGCTGTTTTTT.

This clonotype appeared a single time. The gene calls are TRBV12-3 or TRBV12-4 and TRBJ1-6; TRBD1 matches at 7 bases. With V trimmed by 4 bases and J by 7 bases, 4 bases remained unmatched. The CDR3 is 14 residues long. This CDR3 is CASSWPGQNSPLHF. The CDR3 DNA is TGTGCCAGCAGTTGGCCGGGACAGAATTCACCCCTCCACTTT.

The sample holds many counts of this clonotype. DNA for the CDR3: TGTGCCAGCAGCCAAGGGACAGCCTACGAGCAGTACTTC. This gives the protein CASSQGTAYEQYF. V gene TRBV11-2 combines with J gene TRBJ2-7; 7 nucleotides agree with TRBD1. Germline V gene data show CDR1 as SGHAT and CDR2 as FQNNGV. This CDR3 is built from 13 residues. The trim removed 5 bases at V and 2 bases at J, leaving 3 bases unmatched. The full variable domain, its missing parts supplied by reference TRBV11-2 and TRBJ2-7, is EAGVAQSPRYKIIEKRQSVAFWCNPISGHATLYWYQQILGQGPKLLIQFQNNGVVDDSQLPKDRFSAERLKGVDSTLKIQPAKLEDSAVYLCASSQGTAYEQYFGPGTRLTVT.

This clonotype was recorded at least ten times. This chain connects TRBV2 to TRBJ2-7, with D perhaps matching TRBD1 (6 bases). This CDR3 has 13 residues. Germline-derived CDR1 and CDR2 are SNHLY and FYNNEI. V was cut by 9 bases and J by 2 bases, with 14 bases left in between. The CDR3 DNA follows: TGTGCCAGTCTTCATGAGGGGGCCTACGAGCAGTACTTC. It is translated as CASLHEGAYEQYF.

This clonotype has ten or more counts. V usage is TRBV20-1 and J usage is TRBJ1-1, with no clear D. V was trimmed by 7 bases and J by 0 bases, leaving 12 bases between them. CDR1 and CDR2 from the germline V gene are DFQATT and SNEGSKA (reference sequence). The CDR3 spans 13 residues. The CDR3 loop is CSVVFGLNTEAFF. The CDR3 DNA follows: TGCAGTGTGGTGTTCGGGTTGAACACTGAAGCTTTCTTT.